This T cell receptor (beta chain) appears in the sequencing data of a study of cytomegalovirus exposure and HLA in healthy donors. Study-wide context: Earlier, 117 million unique TCR beta sequences were recovered from 170 million or so T cells by an analysis. Early release data held 80 million to 100 million unique TCRs from HLA-typed donors. The study's findings and limits: Most of the CMV-associated TCR beta chains (in a later analysis) appeared to be HLA-restricted. There were about 160 TCR beta chains listed as cytomegalovirus-associated.

Vbeta (60) and Jbeta (13) primers were used in the PCR. Sequencing was performed with immunoSEQ multiplex PCR; in TCRdb, only in-frame clones are kept and a portion is missing. The sample carries 150,000 to 200,000 clones, approximately 72% recorded once. This clone has only a few counts. Its antigen is still unknown. With 2 bases removed from V and 6 bases from J, the gap between germline ends came to 21 bases. Germline loops: CDR1 SGHRS, CDR2 YFSETQ. This CDR3 is 16 amino acids long. V is TRBV5-1 and J is TRBJ2-7; a possible D gene is TRBD1 (5 bases). Sequencing was done on a sample of PBMCs. The clonotype originates from a human donor in good health. CDR3 protein: CASSFQGGTPVGEQYF. CDR3 sequence (DNA): TGCGCCAGCAGCTTCCAGGGTGGAACCCCAGTGGGCGAGCAGTACTTC.